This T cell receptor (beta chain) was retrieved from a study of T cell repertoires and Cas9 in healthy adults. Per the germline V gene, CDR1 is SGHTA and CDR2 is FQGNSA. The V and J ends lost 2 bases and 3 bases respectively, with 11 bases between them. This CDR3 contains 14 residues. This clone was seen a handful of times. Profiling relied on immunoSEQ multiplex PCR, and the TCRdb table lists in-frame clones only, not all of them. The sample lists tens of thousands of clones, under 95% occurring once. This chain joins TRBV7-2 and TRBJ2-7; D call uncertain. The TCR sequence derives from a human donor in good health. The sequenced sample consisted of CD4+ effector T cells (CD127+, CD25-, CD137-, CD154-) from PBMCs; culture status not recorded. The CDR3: CASSLMPLGYEQYF. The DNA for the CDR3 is TGTGCCAGCAGCTTAATGCCATTGGGCTACGAGCAGTACTTC.